This T cell receptor (beta chain) was profiled in a study of low-dose radiotherapy and immunotherapy resistance in tumors. About the research overall: Every six weeks patients received intravenous ipilimumab 1 mg/kg, and every two weeks they received intravenous nivolumab 240 mg.

CDR1 is LGHNT, CDR2 FRNRAP, per germline. The ends were cut back, 4 bases at V and 5 bases at J, with 11 bases in the middle. The CDR3 runs to 13 residues. Primers used for first-strand cDNA, a TRAV- and TRBV-specific set, covered both alpha and beta chains. Both a constant-region primer and a V-primer adapter served to amplify TCRs across 15 to 20 PCR cycles. MiXCR, applied by TCRdb to the reads, yields one record per CDR3 protein. Of 13,000 to 15,000 distinct CDR3 sequences listed, more than 60% are singletons. The sequence came from a human donor with advanced metastatic prostate, ovarian, gallbladder or colorectal cancer (not recorded which). This table probably holds off-target reads from a library built for another chain. This chain connects TRBV12-5 to TRBJ2-5; D unresolved. The CDR3, as DNA: TGTGCTAGTGGTTCCACGGATGTGGAGACCCAGTACTTC. Protein: CASGSTDVETQYF. Together with reference TRBV12-5 and TRBJ2-5, the CDR3 gives the full variable domain: DARVTQTPRHKVTEMGQEVTMRCQPILGHNTVFWYRQTMMQGLELLAYFRNRAPLDDSGMPKDRFSAEMPDATLATLKIQPSEPRDSAVYFCASGSTDVETQYFGPGTRLLVL.